This T cell receptor (beta chain) derives from a study of T-cell memory formation after mild COVID-19. Notes on the study in general: Pre-infection memory harbored some responding clones, suggesting cross-reactive memory joined.

Libraries for TCRalpha and TCRbeta carried sample barcodes and unique molecular identifiers via 5'RACE. TCRdb independently ran MiXCR on the 5' RACE reads; one entry per CDR3 protein. This sample has 85,000 to 130,000 distinct CDR3 sequences; over 15% occur once, and the top ten carry less than 35%. As concerns this clonotype: The antigen is undetermined.

The TCR comes from an adult woman who had mild COVID-19 (a few samples of this study predate the infection). Cell type and time point are not known. Material: PBMCs or a T cell subset sorted from them (not recorded which).

CDR3 sequence: CASTPEASGGNEQFF. As DNA, the CDR3 is TGTGCCAGCACGCCAGAGGCTAGCGGGGGCAATGAGCAGTTCTTC. The chain combines TRBV2 with TRBJ2-1, with 10 bases that match TRBD2. CDR1 is SNHLY, CDR2 FYNNEI, per germline. This CDR3 has 15 amino acids. Trimming at V came to 7 bases and at J to 6 bases, leaving 9 bases not matched to a gene.